This T cell receptor (beta chain) was captured in a study of cytomegalovirus exposure and HLA in healthy donors. Study results and limitations: The classifier was said to identify cytomegalovirus status with high specificity and sensitivity. Later, an analysis showed that TCR beta chains associated with HLA were more clonally expanded than others that were equally common.

The germline CDR1 and CDR2 sequences are MNHEY and SMNVEV (reference sequence). Trimming cost V 5 bases and J 0 bases; bases outside gene matches: 10. The CDR3 sequence is 17 residues long. Donors sampled were nominally healthy, though unrecorded immune exposures were likely. A multiplex PCR was run with 60 Vbeta primers and 13 Jbeta primers. Generated by immunoSEQ multiplex PCR, the TCRdb table keeps only in-frame clones and is missing some. The table lists approximately 130,000 clones, about 80% of them singletons. As to this clone: Its target is unknown.

The sequenced sample consisted of PBMCs. The chain carries TRBV27 and TRBJ2-7; the match to TRBD1 covers 10 bases. This clonotype was sampled from a man aged 45-65 years in good health and CMV-seronegative. CDR3 coding DNA: TGTGCCAGCAGTACCCTCTCGACAGGGGGCGACTCCTACGAGCAGTACTTC. As protein: CASSTLSTGGDSYEQYF.